The rows below give T cell receptor beta chains drawn from one sample of a study of blood T cells in healthy people across ages. One entry per CDR3 protein, called by TCRdb with MiXCR from the 5' RACE reads. The table has approximately 850,000 distinct CDR3 sequences, 44% seen once. The specimen sequenced was blood. Source of these receptors: a man aged 60 to 75 in good health. Both conserved end residues are part of each CDR3. D genes are given only for firm matches. Where a row states a size, it is once, few, many or the class of an expanded clone; other rows omit it.

>TRBV21-1|TRBJ2-1|-|-
TGTGCCAGCAGCGTACTAGCGGGGGCCCTCAATGAGCAGTTCTTC
CASSVLAGALNEQFF
>TRBV7-9|TRBJ1-1|-|-
TGTGCCAGCAGGACGGACAGAGAGGCAACTGAAGCTTTCTTT
CASRTDREATEAFF
>TRBV6-5|TRBJ1-6|-|-
TGTGCCAGCAGTCTTGGACAGACCTATAATTCACCCCTCCACTTT
CASSLGQTYNSPLHF
>TRBV6-5|TRBJ2-7|-|few
TGTGCCAGCAGTCCCCGGCGTGGGACCTCCTACGAGCAGTACTTC
CASSPRRGTSYEQYF
>TRBV5-1|TRBJ2-5|TRBD2|few
TGCGCCAGCAGCTTGCTAGCGGGGCATCAAGAGACCCAGTACTTC
CASSLLAGHQETQYF
>TRBV7-2|TRBJ1-1|-|-
TGTGCCAGCGGCCAGGGCCCTGTTGCTCACACTGAAGCTTTCTTT
CASGQGPVAHTEAFF
>TRBV21-1|TRBJ2-1|-|-
-
CASSKWGRGYSCNEQFF
>TRBV12-3/TRBV12-4|TRBJ2-5|-|-
TGTGCCAGCAGGGTTATCCACCAAGAGACCCAGTACTTC
CASRVIHQETQYF
>TRBV18|TRBJ2-1|TRBD2|-
TGTGCCAGCTCGCTAACTAGCGGGGTCAGCGATGAGCAGTTCTTC
CASSLTSGVSDEQFF
>TRBV3-1|TRBJ2-5|-|-
TGTGCCAGCAGCCAACTTCAGGACGATGAGCAGTACTTC
CASSQLQDDEQYF
>TRBV28|TRBJ2-1|-|-
TGTGCCAGCAGTTCGGGCCCAGATAGTGAGCAGTTCTTC
CASSSGPDSEQFF
>TRBV5-6|TRBJ1-6|-|-
TGTGCCAGCAGCTATGACCAAGGCTCCTATAATTCACCCCTCCACTTT
CASSYDQGSYNSPLHF
>TRBV5-6|TRBJ2-7|-|-
TGTGCCAGCAGCGACCGACCTGGGACAATGACCTACGAGCAGTACTTC
CASSDRPGTMTYEQYF
>TRBV7-2|TRBJ2-3|-|few
TGTGCCAGCAGAGTGGGAGGACCAGATACGCAGTATTTT
CASRVGGPDTQYF
>TRBV12-3/TRBV12-4|TRBJ2-5|-|few
TGTGCCAGCAGTTCCGGGGTCCTCCTCCAAGAGACCCAGTACTTC
CASSSGVLLQETQYF
>TRBV5-1|TRBJ2-1|-|few
TGCGCCAGCAGCGCAATCGTGGGGAACGATGAGCAGTTCTTC
CASSAIVGNDEQFF
>TRBV7-6|TRBJ2-1|TRBD1|-
TGTGTCAGCAGCTTAGCTGGGACAGGGCCCAATGAGCAGTTCTTC
CVSSLAGTGPNEQFF
>TRBV29-1|TRBJ2-3|TRBD1|-
TGCAGCGTAGGCCCGGGACAGGGGTTCGCAGATACGCAGTATTTT
CSVGPGQGFADTQYF
>TRBV12-3/TRBV12-4|TRBJ1-4|TRBD1|-
TGTGCCAGCAGTCAAAGCCGGGACAGGTTTGTTCAAAAACTGTTTTTT
CASSQSRDRFVQKLFF
>TRBV7-2|TRBJ2-5|TRBD1|-
TGTGCCAGCAGCTTAACCCCTGGACAGGGTCCCGGGACCCAGTACTTC
CASSLTPGQGPGTQYF
>TRBV4-2|TRBJ2-5|TRBD2|-
TGTGCCAGCAGCCAAGAATCAGCGGGGGGGCCGGAGGCCCAGTACTTC
CASSQESAGGPEAQYF
>TRBV20-1|TRBJ2-7|-|few
TGCAGAGCTACCAGGTCGCCAAACTCCTACGAGCAGTACTTC
CRATRSPNSYEQYF
>TRBV20-1|TRBJ2-7|-|-
TGCAGTGCTAGAGGGCAAGGAGAGCTGGGGGGTCTCTACGAGCAGTACTTC
CSARGQGELGGLYEQYF
>TRBV5-6|TRBJ2-2|-|-
TGTGCCAGCAGCTTGAAGACAGGCTCGACCGGGGAGCTGTTTTTT
CASSLKTGSTGELFF
>TRBV27|TRBJ2-7|TRBD2|-
TGTGACAGCAGAATAAGCGGGGGGCGATACGAGCAGTACTTC
CDSRISGGRYEQYF
>TRBV6-2/TRBV6-3|TRBJ2-1|-|-
TGTGCCAGCAGTTACTTCGGGACAAAGGAATACAATGAGCAGTTCTTC
CASSYFGTKEYNEQFF
>TRBV30|TRBJ2-7|TRBD1|-
TGTGCCTGGAAAGGGACAGGGAGCAATGAGCAGTACTTC
CAWKGTGSNEQYF
>TRBV9|TRBJ2-7|TRBD1|-
TGTGCCAGCGGTGAGGGACAGGGAGTTCCGTACGAGCAGTACTTC
CASGEGQGVPYEQYF
>TRBV13|TRBJ1-2|TRBD1|-
TGTGCCAGCAGCTTCCAGAGACAGGGGACCGGGAGTGGCTACACCTTC
CASSFQRQGTGSGYTF
>TRBV7-2|TRBJ2-5|-|many
TGTGCCAGCAGCAGGGCGAGAGAGACCCAGTACTTC
CASSRARETQYF
>TRBV20-1|TRBJ2-7|TRBD1|-
TGCAGTGGAAAGGGCAGGGGGCTATACGAGCAGTACTTC
CSGKGRGLYEQYF
>TRBV20-1|TRBJ2-7|-|few
TGCAGTGCTAGCCCGACTAGGGGGTACGAGCAGTACTTC
CSASPTRGYEQYF
>TRBV7-2|TRBJ2-7|TRBD2|few
TGTGCCAGCAGCTTGAAGCGGGGATCCTCCTACGAGCAGTACTTC
CASSLKRGSSYEQYF
>TRBV30|TRBJ1-2|TRBD1|-
TGTGCCTGGAGTGGACAGGGGGGATGGTATGGCTACACCTTC
CAWSGQGGWYGYTF
>TRBV3-1|TRBJ2-1|TRBD1|-
TGTGCCTGCAGGCATACCGGGACAGGGATACCTAATGAGCAGTTCTTC
CACRHTGTGIPNEQFF
>TRBV5-1|TRBJ2-1|-|-
TGCGCCAGCAGCACCACTAGCTCCTACAATGAGCAGTTCTTC
CASSTTSSYNEQFF
>TRBV29-1|TRBJ1-2|TRBD1|few
TGCAGCGCGGAGACAGGGGCTAACTATGGCTACACCTTC
CSAETGANYGYTF
>TRBV20-1|TRBJ1-6|-|-
TGCAGTGTCGCGACAGGTTTTATGAATTCACCCCTCCACTTT
CSVATGFMNSPLHF
>TRBV20-1|TRBJ2-1|TRBD1|few
TGCAGTGCTAGAGACGAAAGGGGGCAGGATAATGAGCAGTTCTTC
CSARDERGQDNEQFF
>TRBV20-1|TRBJ2-7|-|-
TGCAGTGCTGGGCGGTGGGGGGGACACCGAGACCTAGGGGAGCAGTACTTC
CSAGRWGGHRDLGEQYF
>TRBV4-3|TRBJ1-1|TRBD1|-
TGCGCCAGCAGCCAAGATCTGGGACAGGGTCCAAACACTGAAGCTTTCTTT
CASSQDLGQGPNTEAFF
>TRBV2|TRBJ2-6|-|few
TGTGCCAGCAGCAGGACGGCGAGCTCTGGGGCCAACGTCCTGACTTTC
CASSRTASSGANVLTF
>TRBV5-1|TRBJ2-5|TRBD2|-
TGCGCCAGCAGCTTGTTGCCTAGCGGAGGGGAGACCCAGTACTTC
CASSLLPSGGETQYF
>TRBV2|TRBJ1-2|TRBD1|-
TGTGCCAGCAGTTCGGGACAGCTCTTAAACTATGGCTACACCTTC
CASSSGQLLNYGYTF
>TRBV27|TRBJ1-6|-|few
TGTGCCAGCAGTGCAGGGCCCTTCGGGACCCTCCACTTT
CASSAGPFGTLHF
>TRBV12-3/TRBV12-4|TRBJ1-5|-|-
TGTGCCAGCAGTTTTCTCTGGGGGGATAGCAATCAGCCCCAGCATTTT
CASSFLWGDSNQPQHF
>TRBV5-5|TRBJ1-2|-|-
TGTGCCAGCAGCTTGACAGGGCCCACCAACTATGGCTACACCTTC
CASSLTGPTNYGYTF
>TRBV20-1|TRBJ1-1|-|-
TGCAGTGCTAGGCTGGGGGGGCCTAAGACTGAAGCTTTCTTT
CSARLGGPKTEAFF
>TRBV7-9|TRBJ2-1|-|few
TGTGCCAGCAGCCCTGGACTCGAGCAGTTCTTC
CASSPGLEQFF
>TRBV2|TRBJ2-1|TRBD2|-
TGTGCCAGCAGGGCCACTAGCGATTACAATGGGCAGTTCTTC
CASRATSDYNGQFF
>TRBV5-1|TRBJ1-1|-|few
TGCGCCAGCAGCTCGTCAAGGGGATATAGTAACACTGAAGCTTTCTTT
CASSSSRGYSNTEAFF
>TRBV6-6|TRBJ2-6|-|-
TGTGCCAGCTCCGATATGGGGAGATCTGGGGCCAACGTCCTGACTTTC
CASSDMGRSGANVLTF
>TRBV7-2|TRBJ1-2|-|-
TGTGCCAGCAGATACAGGGCCCTTGACTCCTATGGCTACACCTTC
CASRYRALDSYGYTF
>TRBV7-9|TRBJ2-3|TRBD2|-
TGTGCCAGCAGCTCGTCGGGGCTAGCGGGGACCACAGATACGCAGTATTTT
CASSSSGLAGTTDTQYF